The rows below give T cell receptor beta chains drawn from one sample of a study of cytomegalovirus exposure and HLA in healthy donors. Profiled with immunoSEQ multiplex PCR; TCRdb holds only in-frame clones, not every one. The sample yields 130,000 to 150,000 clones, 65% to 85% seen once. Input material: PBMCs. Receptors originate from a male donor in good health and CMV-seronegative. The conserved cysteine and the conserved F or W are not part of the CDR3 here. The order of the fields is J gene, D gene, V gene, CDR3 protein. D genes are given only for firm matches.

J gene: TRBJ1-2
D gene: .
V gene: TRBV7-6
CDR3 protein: ASSLGPLNYGYT

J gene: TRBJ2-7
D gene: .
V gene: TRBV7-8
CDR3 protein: ASSFKPGDYEQY

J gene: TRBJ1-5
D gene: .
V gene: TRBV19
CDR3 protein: ASSKAGGNQPQH

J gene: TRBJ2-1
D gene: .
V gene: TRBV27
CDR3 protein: ASSRRVNEQF

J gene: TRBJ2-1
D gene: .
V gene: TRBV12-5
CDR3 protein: ASGVQGSSYNEQF

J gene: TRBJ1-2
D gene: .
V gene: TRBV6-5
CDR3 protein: ASSFSHQRGYT

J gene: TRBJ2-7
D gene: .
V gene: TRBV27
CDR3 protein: ASSLGAVYEQY

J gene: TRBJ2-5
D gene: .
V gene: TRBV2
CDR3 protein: ASRGPQETQY

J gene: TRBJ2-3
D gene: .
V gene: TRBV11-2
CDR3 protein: ASSRSGNFGDTQY

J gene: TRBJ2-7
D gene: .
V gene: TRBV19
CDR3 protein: ASNSYVGAYEQY

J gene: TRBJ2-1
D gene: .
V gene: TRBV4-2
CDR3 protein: ASSPLPSSDPLRSNEQF

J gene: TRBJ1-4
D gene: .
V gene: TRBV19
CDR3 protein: ASSPIRQHPNEKLF

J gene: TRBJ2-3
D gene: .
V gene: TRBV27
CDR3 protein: ASSEIAVWGTDTQY

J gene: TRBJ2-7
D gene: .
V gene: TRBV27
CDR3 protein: ASSPLAALGSYEQY

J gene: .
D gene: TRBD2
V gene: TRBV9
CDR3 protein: ASSVGGSGNSYEQY

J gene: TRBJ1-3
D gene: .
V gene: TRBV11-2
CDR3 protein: ASSLHKTARGNTIY

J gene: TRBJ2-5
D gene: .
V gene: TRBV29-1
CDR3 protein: SVVQEQETQY

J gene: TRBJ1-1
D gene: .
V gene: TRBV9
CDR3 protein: ASSKREEAF

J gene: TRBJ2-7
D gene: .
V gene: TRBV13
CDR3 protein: ASSPSGIAYEQY

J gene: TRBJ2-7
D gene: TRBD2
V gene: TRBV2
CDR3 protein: ASRERAGVPYEQY

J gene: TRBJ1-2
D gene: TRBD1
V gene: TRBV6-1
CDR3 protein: ASRTPQGVYYGYT

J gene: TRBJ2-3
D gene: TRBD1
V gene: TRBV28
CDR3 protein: ASSSGRTSGTVNTDTQY

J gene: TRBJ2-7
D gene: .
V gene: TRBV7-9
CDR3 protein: ASSWRQGPSYEQY

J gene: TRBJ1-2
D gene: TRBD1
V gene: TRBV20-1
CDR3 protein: SATHRGGYT

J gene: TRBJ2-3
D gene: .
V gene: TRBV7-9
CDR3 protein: SSSPPKWAGTDTQY

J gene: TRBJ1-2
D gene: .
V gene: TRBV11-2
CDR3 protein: ASGRGAGGYT

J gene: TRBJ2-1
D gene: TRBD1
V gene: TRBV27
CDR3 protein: ASSLGQTYNEQF